The 6 T cell receptor beta chains below come from one sample, sequenced in a study of blood T cell repertoires in COVID-19. The protocol was immunoSEQ multiplex PCR, while the TCRdb copy is restricted to in-frame clones and leaves out a portion. The data hold a few hundred thousand clones, with under 90% observed a single time. The material sequenced was peripheral blood. The origin of the receptors is a man in his forties or fifties with acute or convalescent COVID-19.

The V gene is TRBV6-4, the J gene TRBJ1-6; D is unclear. This CDR3 is 14 amino acids long. Looked up from germline, CDR1 is MRHNA and CDR2 is SNTAGT. The germline V and J ends were trimmed by 4 bases and 5 bases, with 9 bases remaining between them. CDR3 sequence reads: CASSVEQNNSPLHF. The CDR3 DNA sequence: TGTGCCAGCAGTGTGGAGCAAAATAATTCACCCCTCCACTTT.

This chain joins TRBV5-1 and TRBJ1-1; 10 bases are a match to TRBD1. The CDR3 is made up of 13 amino acids. J was trimmed by 6 bases and V by 5 bases; bases with no gene match: 4. Per germline, CDR1 SGHRS and CDR2 YFSETQ. Here the CDR3 reads CASRTGQGPEAFF. CDR3 bases: TGCGCCAGCAGGACGGGACAGGGGCCTGAAGCTTTCTTT.

This clone was seen once. The rearrangement joins TRBV11-2 to TRBJ2-7; tentatively, D is TRBD2 (6 bases). The CDR3 sequence is 14 residues long. V dropped 5 bases and J dropped 6 bases, with 17 bases sitting between them. The germline V gene has CDR1 SGHAT and CDR2 FQNNGV. The CDR3 sequence: CASSQEGRSIEQYF. CDR3 DNA: TGTGCCAGCAGCCAGGAGGGCAGGTCAATCGAGCAGTACTTC.

V gene TRBV10-1 combines with J gene TRBJ2-1, with a tentative D call TRBD1 (6 bases). The CDR3 totals 16 residues. Per the germline V gene, CDR1 is WNHNN and CDR2 is SYGVQD (reference sequence). Trimming took 8 bases from V and 8 from J, leaving 25 bases between them. The CDR3, as DNA: TGCGCCAGCGGACATGCCGGGACACTCAAGAGGGATGAGCAGTTCTTC. Translated, it gives CASGHAGTLKRDEQFF.

This clone has a handful of counts. V usage is TRBV12-3 or TRBV12-4 and J usage is TRBJ2-2; D perhaps matches TRBD1 (6 bases). This CDR3 has 13 amino acids. V lost 8 bases and J 5 bases, leaving 12 bases between the germline ends. The CDR3 loop reads CASPQQGTGELFF. The DNA for the CDR3 is TGTGCCAGCCCGCAACAGGGTACCGGGGAGCTGTTTTTT.

The V call is TRBV30, the J call TRBJ1-6, with D maybe TRBD1 (6 bases). Per germline, CDR1 GTSNPN and CDR2 SVGIG (reference sequence). V was cut by 6 bases and J by 0 bases, with 18 bases left in between. The CDR3 extends over 17 amino acids. The CDR3 region is CACGKGDRSSYNSPLHF. CDR3 DNA: TGTGCCTGCGGGAAAGGAGACAGGAGCTCCTATAATTCACCCCTCCACTTT.